This T cell receptor (beta chain) derives from a study of CD8+CD57+ T cells in acquired aplastic anemia. Whole-study results and caveats: Simpson's diversity of CD8+ cells was not significantly different in patients compared with controls.

TCR beta VDJ and CDR3 profiling used genomic DNA as template. TCRdb ran MiXCR on the reads and lists one entry per CDR3 protein. The sample holds tens of thousands of distinct CDR3 sequences, about half seen once. The CDR3 runs 13 residues. Per the germline V gene, CDR1 is DFQATT and CDR2 is SNEGSKA (reference sequence). V was trimmed by 5 bases and J by 3 bases, leaving 11 bases between them. This clonotype has a single count. Its antigen remains unknown. The receptor was isolated from a human donor in good health, serving as a control. Input material: sorted CD4+, CD8+, or CD8+CD57+ T cells (not recorded which) from PBMCs. V and J are TRBV20-1 and TRBJ2-1, with a tentative D call TRBD2 (5 bases). The DNA for the CDR3 is TGCAGTGCTGAAGGCCGGGACTACAATGAGCAGTTCTTC. Its translation: CSAEGRDYNEQFF.